This TCR beta chain was profiled in a study of OX40 agonist ivuxolimab in advanced cancers. Whole-study context: Administration of intravenous ivuxolimab to patients occurred every 2 weeks at 0.01 to 10 mg/kg. General study points: Clonal expansion from baseline to week 6 occurred in both CD4+ and CD8+ T cells. Partly responding patients at 0.1-3.0 mg/kg showed some of the smallest clonal expansion. The study found that CD8+ T cells averaged more expanded clones than CD4+.

This CDR3 has 12 residues. Germline V CDR1 and CDR2: SGHDT, YYEEEE. The germline V and J ends were trimmed by 0 bases and 5 bases, with 5 bases remaining between them. This table comes from immunoSEQ multiplex PCR, and its TCRdb copy is limited to in-frame clones, with some not included. Of about 73,000 clones detected, around 84% appear once; the ten largest clones hold 2.4%. Worth noting for this clone: Its specificity is unknown.

This specimen was CD4+ or CD8+ T cells sorted from blood, taken in a trial of the OX40 agonist ivuxolimab. The receptor was isolated from an adult with an advanced solid tumor such as melanoma, head and neck, liver or kidney cancer. J is TRBJ1-2 and V is TRBV5-6, with D uncertain. CDR3 region: CASSLDSYGYTF. CDR3 nucleotide sequence: TGTGCCAGCAGCTTGGACAGTTATGGCTACACCTTC.